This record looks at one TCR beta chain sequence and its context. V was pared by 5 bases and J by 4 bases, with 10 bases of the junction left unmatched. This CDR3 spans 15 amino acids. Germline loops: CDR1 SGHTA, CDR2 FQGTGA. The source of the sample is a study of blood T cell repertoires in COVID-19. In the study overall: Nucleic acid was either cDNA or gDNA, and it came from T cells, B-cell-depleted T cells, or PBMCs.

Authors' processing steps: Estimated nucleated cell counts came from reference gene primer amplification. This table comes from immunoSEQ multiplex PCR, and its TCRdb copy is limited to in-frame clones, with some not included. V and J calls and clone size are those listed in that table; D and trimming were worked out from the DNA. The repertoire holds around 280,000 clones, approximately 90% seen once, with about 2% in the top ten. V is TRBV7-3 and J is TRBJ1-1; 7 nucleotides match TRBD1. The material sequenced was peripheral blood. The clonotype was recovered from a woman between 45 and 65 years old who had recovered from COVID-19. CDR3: CASSQTDRVGTEAFF. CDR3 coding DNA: TGTGCCAGCAGCCAAACCGACAGGGTGGGCACTGAAGCTTTCTTT.